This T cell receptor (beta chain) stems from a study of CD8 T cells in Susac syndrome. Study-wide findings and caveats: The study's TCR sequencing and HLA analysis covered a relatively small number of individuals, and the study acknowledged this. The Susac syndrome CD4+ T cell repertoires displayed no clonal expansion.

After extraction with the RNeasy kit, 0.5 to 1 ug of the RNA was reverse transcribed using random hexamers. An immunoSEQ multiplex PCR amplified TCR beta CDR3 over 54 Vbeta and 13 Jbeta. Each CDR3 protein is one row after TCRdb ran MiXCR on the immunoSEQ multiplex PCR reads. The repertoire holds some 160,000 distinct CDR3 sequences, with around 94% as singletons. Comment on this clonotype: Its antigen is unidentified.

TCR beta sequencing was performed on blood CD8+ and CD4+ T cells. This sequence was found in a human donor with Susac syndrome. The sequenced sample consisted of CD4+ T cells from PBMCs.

The CDR3 sequence is CASSPDRIANEQFF. DNA for the CDR3: TGTGCCAGCTCACCCGACAGGATCGCAAATGAGCAGTTCTTC. The chain has TRBV18 and TRBJ2-1; D perhaps matches TRBD1 (6 bases). CDR1 is KGHSH, CDR2 LQKENI, per germline. Trimming pared 3 bases from V and 7 bases from J, leaving 13 bases between. The CDR3 covers 14 residues.